The rows below give T cell receptor beta chains drawn from one sample of a study of shared clonotypes between healthy human individuals. Generated by immunoSEQ multiplex PCR, the TCRdb table keeps only in-frame clones and is missing some. The sample has a few million clones; approximately 93% are singletons. The specimen was naive CD4+ T cells from PBMCs. These receptors were collected from a man between 18 and 29 years old in good health. Some clones in this sample may be carry-over from other donors' samples. Each CDR3 is given with its conserved first and last residue. A D gene is named only where the DNA matches it firmly. Some rows mark clone size as missing; the rest say once, few, many or name a class of expanded clone.

D	size	V	J	DNA	CDR3
TRBD2	NA	TRBV6-1	TRBJ2-7	TGTGCCAGCAGTGAAGCTCCTAGCGGGAGCTACGAGCAGTACTTC	CASSEAPSGSYEQYF
NA	NA	TRBV4-2	TRBJ1-1	TGTGCCAGCAGCCCCACGACAGTGAACACTGAAGCTTTCTTT	CASSPTTVNTEAFF
NA	NA	TRBV7-9	TRBJ2-7	TGTGCCAGCGCCAACCGGGACCGTACCTACGAGCAGTACTTC	CASANRDRTYEQYF
NA	once	TRBV11-3	TRBJ2-1	TGTGCCAGCAGCCGGGCCCAGGGAGGCGGCACCTACAATGAGCAGTTCTTC	CASSRAQGGGTYNEQFF
NA	NA	TRBV5-1	TRBJ2-7	TGCGCCAGCAGCTTGTCCGCGACAGAATCCTACGAGCAGTACTTC	CASSLSATESYEQYF
TRBD1	NA	TRBV7-3	TRBJ2-2	TGTGCCAGCAGCGGACAGGGCGTTAGTTGGGACACCGGGGAGCTGTTTTTT	CASSGQGVSWDTGELFF
TRBD1	NA	TRBV7-7	TRBJ2-3	TGTGCCAGCAGCCTGGGGACAGGGAGCACAGATACGCAGTATTTT	CASSLGTGSTDTQYF
NA	NA	TRBV19	TRBJ2-7	TGTGCCAGTAGTATAGATCGCGGCCGATCCTACGAGCAGTACTTC	CASSIDRGRSYEQYF
TRBD1	NA	TRBV27	TRBJ1-5	TGTGCCAGCAGTTTAGGGACAGGGGGCGATCAGCCCCAGCATTTT	CASSLGTGGDQPQHF
NA	NA	TRBV28	TRBJ2-1	TGTGCCAGCGTAGACAGGAGCTCCTACAATGAGCAGTTCTTC	CASVDRSSYNEQFF
NA	NA	TRBV6-5	TRBJ1-1	TGTGCCAGCAGGAACCTCGGGGGGACTGAAGCTTTCTTT	CASRNLGGTEAFF
NA	NA	TRBV5-6	TRBJ1-1	TGTGCCAGCAGCCGAGTCTTTTTCCCGGGAGCTTTCTTT	CASSRVFFPGAFF
NA	NA	TRBV15	TRBJ1-2	TGTGCCACCTCAGGCGCTAACTATGGCTACACCTTC	CATSGANYGYTF
NA	NA	TRBV30	TRBJ2-7	TGTGCCTGGGGATTAACCGGGGAGCAGTACTTC	CAWGLTGEQYF
TRBD2	NA	TRBV5-1	TRBJ2-3	TGCGCCAGCAGCGAAGGACTAGCGGATACGCAGTATTTT	CASSEGLADTQYF
NA	NA	TRBV5-1	TRBJ2-3	TGCGCCAGCAGCTCCATCCCGGGGCCGTCGACAGATACGCAGTATTTT	CASSSIPGPSTDTQYF
NA	NA	TRBV7-9	TRBJ2-1	TGTGCCAGCAGCTCTCCCGGAACCTCCTACAATGAGCAGTTCTTC	CASSSPGTSYNEQFF
NA	NA	TRBV7-3	TRBJ2-2	TGTGCCAGCAGCTTATTGGGCAGGGAGTCCGGGGAGCTGTTTTTT	CASSLLGRESGELFF
NA	few	TRBV14	TRBJ1-1	TGTGCCAGCAGCCAATGGACGAACACTGAAGCTTTCTTT	CASSQWTNTEAFF
NA	NA	TRBV11-2	TRBJ2-5	TGTGCCAGCAGCTCCGTGGGCAGGGAAGAGACCCAGTACTTC	CASSSVGREETQYF
TRBD1	NA	TRBV18	TRBJ2-3	TGTGCCAGCTCATACCAGGGGGCGACTTTCACAGATACGCAGTATTTT	CASSYQGATFTDTQYF
TRBD1	once	TRBV6-5	TRBJ1-6	TGTGCCAGCAGAATCAACAGGGGAGCAAATTCACCCCTCCACTTT	CASRINRGANSPLHF
NA	NA	TRBV28	TRBJ1-5	TGTGCCAGCAGTTTGAGGGGAGGCGGCAATCAGCCCCAGCATTTT	CASSLRGGGNQPQHF